This entry describes one T cell receptor beta chain. Only a few counts were recorded for this clonotype. The antigen this receptor binds is unknown. Base qualities are not provided; no much larger clone lies one nucleotide away. The CDR3 has 18 amino acids, counting the end cysteine and phenylalanine. Only the CDR3 DNA stays, 54 bases, in frame from base 1. Based on the germline V gene (reference sequence), the CDR1 and CDR2 sequences are LGHDT and YNNKEL. Ends trimmed: V by 3 bases, J by 0 bases; bases unmatched to a gene: 4. This sample was included in a study of T-cell memory formation after mild COVID-19 (dated by TCRdb to the early 2020s). Background on the whole study: Most TCR sequence clusters were specific to one of the two donors. Longitudinal TCRalpha and TCRbeta repertoire sequencing tracked T-cell clones expanding and contracting after mild COVID-19 in a couple of donors. The cohort was made up of two young adult volunteers, one female and one male, who were previously healthy. General conclusions and limits of the study: SARS-CoV-2 specificity of the second-wave clones peaking on day 37 was not confirmed. Some responding clones were found in pre-infection memory, which suggests that pre-existing cross-reactive memory T cells took part in the SARS-CoV-2 response. The study included only a couple of mild cases, and larger cohorts that include severe cases with pre-infection samples were judged to be necessary. Contracting CD4+ clones turned up mainly in the CM and EM memory subsets, whereas EMRA was where CD8+ clones were enriched. Clones that contracted from day 15 to 85 showed balanced CD4/CD8 phenotypes, whereas a second wave of clones that expanded from day 15 to 37 leaned towards CD4+.

Sequencing used an Illumina NovaSeq 6000. Using 5'RACE with constant-segment primers, TCRalpha and TCRbeta cDNA libraries were constructed, with sample barcodes and unique molecular identifiers added in the process. RNA was extracted from every sample with Trizol reagent. Libraries were amplified in two PCR steps, with a second sample barcode and Illumina TruSeq adapters added in the second step. Libraries were sequenced on an Illumina NovaSeq with 2 x 150 bp paired-end reads. The original pipeline was this. The reads were demultiplexed and collapsed into UMI-guided consensus sequences using migec v1.2.7. Using mixcr v2.1.11, the UMI consensuses were aligned to TRA and TRB V and J templates and assembled into clonotypes. A clonotype was counted as expanded or contracted only when both edgeR and NoisET called the clonotype significant, with the noise models trained on biological replicates. For edgeR calls, the thresholds were a false discovery rate-adjusted p below 0.01 and a log2 fold-change of 1. As an exploratory analysis of dynamics, max-normalized trajectories of the 1000 most abundant clonotypes were examined with PCA combined with hierarchical clustering. Separately sequenced CD4+ and CD8+ repertoires were used to assign a CD4 or CD8 phenotype to each responding clone. The public sequencing data were trimmed at Q25 with fastp and processed into clonotypes with MiXCR by TCRdb, which kept only in-frame beta chains. Identical CDR3 proteins give one entry, which carries the most common genes and DNA. The V and J calls come from TCRdb's annotation, not from the publication. This sample gives roughly 350,000 distinct CDR3 sequences in total; 20% to 25% of them show up just once. Approximately 12% of the sample rests with the top ten.

Ficoll-Paque density gradient centrifugation was used to isolate PBMCs. What was sequenced was PBMCs or a T cell subset sorted from them (not recorded which). The TCR originated in an adult woman who had mild COVID-19 (a few samples of this study predate the infection). The sample titles of this study are shuffled in the database, so cell type and time point are left out; the donor was told from shared clones. In this chain, TRBV3-1 is recombined with TRBJ2-2; TRBD2 fits 13 bases in the junction. The CDR3 sequence is CASSHTGLAGPNTGELFF. The nucleotide sequence reads as follows: TGTGCCAGCAGCCACACGGGACTAGCGGGGCCGAACACCGGGGAGCTGTTTTTT. Here the CDR3 is joined to the reference TRBV3-1 and TRBJ2-2 genes, and the full variable domain is: DTAVSQTPKYLVTQMGNDKSIKCEQNLGHDTMYWYKQDSKKFLKIMFSYNNKELIINETVPNRFSPKSPDKAHLNLHINSLELGDSAVYFCASSHTGLAGPNTGELFFGEGSRLTVL.